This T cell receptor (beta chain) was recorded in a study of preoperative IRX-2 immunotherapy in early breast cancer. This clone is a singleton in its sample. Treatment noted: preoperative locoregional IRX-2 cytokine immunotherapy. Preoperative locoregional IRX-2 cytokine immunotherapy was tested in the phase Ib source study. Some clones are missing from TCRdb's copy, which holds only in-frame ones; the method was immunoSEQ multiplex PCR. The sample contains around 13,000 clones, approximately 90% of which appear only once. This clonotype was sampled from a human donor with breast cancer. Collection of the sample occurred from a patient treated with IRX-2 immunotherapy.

CDR3 in DNA: TGTGCCAGCAGTGCCCGGACAGGAGCGGGAAATTCACCCCTCCACTTT. It is translated as CASSARTGAGNSPLHF. V gene TRBV6-1 combines with J gene TRBJ1-6; TRBD1 matches 7 bases. Germline lookup yields CDR1 MNHNS and CDR2 SASEGT. Losses at the gene ends were 4 bases for V and 7 bases for J; bases not matched to a gene: 10. The CDR3 spans 16 residues.